These T cell receptor beta chains were read from a single sample in a study of blood T cell repertoires in COVID-19. Produced via immunoSEQ multiplex PCR; TCRdb's table is partial and in-frame only. The data contain about 140,000 clones, 60% to 80% of them singletons. Source material: peripheral blood. The receptors here all came from a woman aged 45-65 years with active or convalescent COVID-19. Each CDR3 is given with its conserved first and last residue. A D gene is named only where the DNA matches it firmly. Where a row states a size, it is once, few, many or the class of an expanded clone; other rows omit it.

>TRBV4-3|once|TRBJ2-3|TRBD2
CASSQTTRGLDTQYF
TGCGCCAGCAGCCAGACGACGCGGGGGTTAGATACGCAGTATTTT
>TRBV6-4|.|TRBJ2-5|.
CASSDSKGWGREETQYF
TGTGCCAGCAGTGACTCGAAGGGATGGGGGCGGGAAGAGACCCAGTACTTC
>TRBV19|.|TRBJ1-4|.
CASMRATNEKLFF
TGTGCCAGTATGAGGGCAACTAATGAAAAACTGTTTTTT
>TRBV3-1/TRBV3-2|many|TRBJ1-5|.
CASSHEVRLSNQPQHF
TGTGCCAGCAGCCACGAAGTCAGACTTAGCAATCAGCCCCAGCATTTT
>TRBV6-2/TRBV6-3|.|TRBJ2-3|TRBD2
CASSPQPSGGTHTQYF
TGTGCCAGCAGCCCTCAACCCAGCGGGGGTACGCATACGCAGTATTTT
>TRBV7-9|.|TRBJ1-1|.
CASSIETTNTEAFF
TGTGCCAGCAGCATAGAGACAACGAACACTGAAGCTTTCTTT
>TRBV5-1|.|TRBJ2-7|.
CASSLEGAGEQYF
TGCGCCAGCAGCTTGGAGGGGGCGGGGGAGCAGTACTTC
>TRBV11-1|.|TRBJ1-3|TRBD1
CASSRDRGYGNTIYF
TGTGCCAGCAGCCGGGACAGGGGCTATGGAAACACCATATATTTT
>TRBV7-9|once|TRBJ1-2|TRBD1
CASSLRDRGVGYTF
TGTGCCAGCAGCTTAAGGGACAGGGGCGTTGGCTACACCTTC
>TRBV5-4|.|TRBJ2-3|.
CASTRTLGTSTDTQYF
TGTGCCAGCACCAGAACTCTAGGGACTAGCACAGATACGCAGTATTTT
>TRBV13|.|TRBJ2-1|.
CASSLDWGSDSYNEQFF
TGTGCCAGCAGCTTAGATTGGGGCAGCGACTCCTACAATGAGCAGTTCTTC
>TRBV18|.|TRBJ2-7|.
CASSPPNRDYEQYF
TGTGCCAGCTCACCCCCTAACAGGGACTACGAGCAGTACTTC
>TRBV4-3|.|TRBJ1-3|TRBD1
CASSQVMRGRRGPSGNTIYF
TGCGCCAGCAGCCAAGTAATGAGGGGGCGCCGGGGGCCCTCTGGAAACACCATATATTTT
>TRBV5-1|.|TRBJ2-5|.
CASSLRGSGGETQYF
TGCGCCAGCAGCTTGAGGGGCTCCGGTGGAGAGACCCAGTACTTC
>TRBV7-2|.|TRBJ1-3|.
CASSFGSTGNTIYF
TGTGCCAGCAGCTTCGGGAGCACTGGAAACACCATATATTTT
>TRBV6-5|.|TRBJ1-2|.
CASTMTGLGGYTF
TGTGCCAGCACTATGACAGGTTTAGGCGGCTACACCTTC
>TRBV9|.|TRBJ2-5|TRBD2
CASSVGAGDQETQYF
TGTGCCAGCAGCGTAGGGGCGGGAGACCAAGAGACCCAGTACTTC
>TRBV5-1|few|TRBJ1-5|.
CASSLYGPNQPQHF
TGCGCCAGCAGCTTGTACGGTCCCAATCAGCCCCAGCATTTT
>TRBV29-1|once|TRBJ2-2|TRBD1
CSVGRTGDNGELFF
TGCAGCGTTGGCCGGACAGGGGATAACGGGGAGCTGTTTTTT
>TRBV29-1|.|TRBJ1-1|.
CSVGLTGSLNTEAFF
TGCAGCGTTGGACTGACAGGTAGTTTGAACACTGAAGCTTTCTTT
>TRBV6-5|.|TRBJ2-3|TRBD1
CASKNTGGADTQYF
TGTGCCAGCAAGAACACAGGGGGCGCAGATACGCAGTATTTT
>TRBV27|.|TRBJ2-7|TRBD2
CASSLSSGSPSYEQYF
TGTGCCAGCAGTTTATCCAGCGGGAGCCCCTCCTACGAGCAGTACTTC
>TRBV9|few|TRBJ2-6|.
CASSPRTGPGANVLTF
TGTGCCAGCAGCCCTAGAACAGGGCCTGGGGCCAACGTCCTGACTTTC
>TRBV19|.|TRBJ2-7|.
CASKHGPGVYEQYF
TGTGCCAGTAAGCACGGCCCAGGGGTCTACGAGCAGTACTTC
>TRBV5-5|.|TRBJ2-1|TRBD2
CASSRTSTGANEQFF
TGTGCCAGCAGCCGGACTAGCACGGGGGCCAATGAGCAGTTCTTC
>TRBV30|.|TRBJ1-4|.
CAWTNNEKLFF
TGTGCCTGGACAAATAATGAAAAACTGTTTTTT
>TRBV4-2|.|TRBJ2-7|.
CASSLHRVDEQYF
TGTGCCAGCAGCCTGCACAGGGTAGACGAGCAGTACTTC
>TRBV28|.|TRBJ1-2|TRBD1
CATREGQVRDGYTF
TGTGCCACCCGAGAGGGACAGGTGCGTGATGGCTACACCTTC
>TRBV12-2|.|TRBJ2-1|.
CASRLFRDREKNEQFF
TGTGCAAGTCGCTTATTTCGAGACAGGGAGAAAAATGAGCAGTTCTTC
>TRBV30|.|TRBJ2-2|.
CACSTDSRNTGELFF
TGTGCCTGCTCAACGGACAGCCGGAACACCGGGGAGCTGTTTTTT
>TRBV3-1/TRBV3-2|.|TRBJ2-5|TRBD2
CASSSTSGQETQYF
TGTGCCAGCAGCTCGACTAGCGGACAAGAGACCCAGTACTTC
>TRBV7-2|.|TRBJ1-6|.
CASSQRHVLGSPLHF
TGTGCCAGCAGCCAACGACACGTTTTAGGCTCACCCCTCCACTTT
>TRBV3-1/TRBV3-2|.|TRBJ2-1|TRBD2
CASSQGASGRMGNEQFF
TGTGCCAGCAGCCAAGGGGCTAGCGGGAGAATGGGGAATGAGCAGTTCTTC
>TRBV5-1|few|TRBJ1-1|.
CASSFRQQGMNTEAFF
TGCGCCAGCAGCTTTCGTCAGCAGGGGATGAACACTGAAGCTTTCTTT
>TRBV5-6|.|TRBJ2-1|TRBD1
CASSLATGSDEQFF
TGTGCCAGCAGCTTGGCGACAGGGAGTGATGAGCAGTTCTTC
>TRBV6-4|many|TRBJ1-1|.
CASSQQGRDTEAFF
TGTGCCAGCAGCCAACAGGGTCGGGACACTGAAGCTTTCTTT
>TRBV28|once|TRBJ2-7|.
CASSLLRVSEQYF
TGTGCCAGCAGTTTGCTCAGGGTAAGCGAGCAGTACTTC
>TRBV3-1/TRBV3-2|.|TRBJ2-3|TRBD2
CASSAGLAGPQAWTDTQYF
TGTGCCAGCAGCGCCGGACTAGCGGGGCCCCAGGCCTGGACAGATACGCAGTATTTT
>TRBV7-3|.|TRBJ2-1|.
CASSLAGIGYNEQFF
TGTGCCAGCAGCTTAGCGGGGATTGGCTACAATGAGCAGTTCTTC
>TRBV7-6|few|TRBJ1-2|.
CASSSGEHLTSNYGYTF
TGTGCCAGCAGCTCGGGGGAACATCTCACTTCTAACTATGGCTACACCTTC
>TRBV5-1|.|TRBJ1-1|.
CASRPTPNTEAFF
TGCGCCAGCAGACCGACACCGAACACTGAAGCTTTCTTT
>TRBV7-2|.|TRBJ2-5|.
CASSLAGGSETQYF
TGTGCCAGCAGCTTAGCGGGGGGATCAGAGACCCAGTACTTC
>TRBV5-1|.|TRBJ1-1|.
CASSAGGSTEAFF
TGCGCCAGCAGCGCCGGCGGAAGCACTGAAGCTTTCTTT
>TRBV28|.|TRBJ2-1|TRBD2
CASSLGDYFLGEQFF
TGTGCCAGCAGTTTGGGGGACTACTTCCTCGGTGAGCAGTTCTTC
>TRBV4-3|.|TRBJ2-3|TRBD1
CASSQATGFIADTQYF
TGCGCCAGCAGCCAAGCGACAGGGTTTATCGCAGATACGCAGTATTTT
>TRBV5-5|.|TRBJ1-5|.
CASSLGVQGPQHF
TGTGCCAGCAGCTTGGGGGTCCAGGGGCCCCAGCATTTT
>TRBV18|once|TRBJ2-2|.
CASSPDGDTMTSNTGELFF
TGTGCCAGCTCACCCGATGGGGACACAATGACTTCTAACACCGGGGAGCTGTTTTTT
>TRBV30|few|TRBJ2-1|TRBD2
CAWQRGGDNEQFF
TGTGCCTGGCAGCGGGGGGGGGATAATGAGCAGTTCTTC
>TRBV27|.|TRBJ2-5|TRBD2
CASRERLAGRPQYF
TGTGCCAGCAGGGAAAGACTAGCGGGGCGCCCCCAGTACTTC
>TRBV12-5|.|TRBJ2-7|TRBD2
CASGLVMVAGGREQYF
TGTGCTAGTGGTTTGGTAATGGTAGCGGGGGGGCGTGAGCAGTACTTC
>TRBV6-5|.|TRBJ1-3|.
CASRRGTIEGNTIYF
TGTGCCAGCAGGCGAGGGACAATAGAAGGAAACACCATATATTTT
>TRBV2|few|TRBJ2-7|TRBD2
CASSGESGRRAEQYF
TGTGCCAGCAGTGGGGAAAGCGGGAGACGGGCCGAGCAGTACTTC
>TRBV3-1/TRBV3-2|few|TRBJ2-1|.
CASSLGSLGVEEQFF
TGTGCCAGCAGCCTCGGTTCTTTAGGGGTGGAGGAGCAGTTCTTC
>TRBV5-1|.|TRBJ2-1|TRBD2
CASSLGLAGGRQFF
TGCGCCAGCAGCCTGGGACTAGCGGGGGGTCGACAGTTCTTC
>TRBV6-1|.|TRBJ1-1|TRBD1
CASSGGDRGWMNTEAFF
TGTGCCAGCAGTGGAGGGGACAGGGGGTGGATGAACACTGAAGCTTTCTTT
>TRBV29-1|.|TRBJ1-1|.
CSVDRGGTGNTEAFF
TGCAGCGTTGATAGGGGGGGCACAGGGAACACTGAAGCTTTCTTT
>TRBV6-6|.|TRBJ1-3|TRBD1
CASSPRAVGQGAGNTIYF
TGTGCCAGCAGTCCCCGTGCGGTCGGACAGGGTGCTGGAAACACCATATATTTT
>TRBV18|many|TRBJ1-2|.
CASSPGDGGPAF
TGTGCCAGCTCACCTGGGGACGGGGGTCCCGCCTTC
>TRBV6-2/TRBV6-3|once|TRBJ1-3|.
CASSRGVTGNTIYF
TGTGCCAGCAGCCGCGGAGTCACTGGAAACACCATATATTTT